This TCR beta chain was captured by sequencing in a study of blood T cell repertoires in COVID-19. Whole-study context: Sites across the United States, Italy and Spain contributed samples from acute and convalescent COVID-19.

While infection was still active, Seattle patients were enrolled and then followed longitudinally. Repertoires were generated with immunoSEQ multiplex PCR, while TCRdb's copy carries only in-frame clones and drops some. The data contain roughly 340,000 clones, about nine tenths of them singletons. Sample: peripheral blood. This sequence was found in a woman in her seventies with COVID-19, enrolled during active disease.

CDR3 amino acids: CASSGRRQGNRSGNTIYF. In nucleotides, the CDR3 is TGTGCCAGCAGTGGGCGCCGACAGGGGAACCGCTCTGGAAACACCATATATTTT. The genes are TRBV6-1 and TRBJ1-3; 8 nucleotides match TRBD1. CDR1 and CDR2 (germline): MNHNS, SASEGT. V gave up 4 bases and J gave up 0 bases; unmatched junction bases: 11. The CDR3 runs to 18 residues.